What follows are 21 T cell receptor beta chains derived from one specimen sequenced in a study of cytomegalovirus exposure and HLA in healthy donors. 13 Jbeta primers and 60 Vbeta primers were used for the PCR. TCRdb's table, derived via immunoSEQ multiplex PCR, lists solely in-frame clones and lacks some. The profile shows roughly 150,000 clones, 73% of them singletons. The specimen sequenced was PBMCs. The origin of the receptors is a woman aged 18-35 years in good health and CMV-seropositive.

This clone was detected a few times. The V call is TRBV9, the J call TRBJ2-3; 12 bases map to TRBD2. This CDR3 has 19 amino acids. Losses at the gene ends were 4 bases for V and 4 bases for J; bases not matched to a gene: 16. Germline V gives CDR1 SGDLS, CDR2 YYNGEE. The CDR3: CASSSGLAGGPRRSDTQYF. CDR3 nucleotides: TGTGCCAGCAGCTCTGGTCTAGCGGGGGGGCCGAGGAGGTCAGATACGCAGTATTTT. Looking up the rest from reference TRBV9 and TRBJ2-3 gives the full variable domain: DSGVTQTPKHLITATGQRVTLRCSPRSGDLSVYWYQQSLDQGLQFLIQYYNGEERAKGNILERFSAQQFPDLHSELNLSSLELGDSALYFCASSSGLAGGPRRSDTQYFGPGTRLTVL.

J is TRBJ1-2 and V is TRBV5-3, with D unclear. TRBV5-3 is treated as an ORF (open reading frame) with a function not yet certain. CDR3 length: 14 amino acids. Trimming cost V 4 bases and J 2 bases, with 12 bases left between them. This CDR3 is CARSKSERNYGYTF. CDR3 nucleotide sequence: TGTGCCAGAAGCAAGTCGGAGAGGAACTATGGCTACACCTTC.

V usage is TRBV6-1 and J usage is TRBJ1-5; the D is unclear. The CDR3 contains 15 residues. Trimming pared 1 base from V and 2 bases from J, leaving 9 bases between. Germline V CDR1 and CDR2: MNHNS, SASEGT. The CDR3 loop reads CASSEVGGGNQPQHF. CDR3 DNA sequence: TGTGCCAGCAGTGAAGTGGGAGGCGGCAATCAGCCCCAGCATTTT.

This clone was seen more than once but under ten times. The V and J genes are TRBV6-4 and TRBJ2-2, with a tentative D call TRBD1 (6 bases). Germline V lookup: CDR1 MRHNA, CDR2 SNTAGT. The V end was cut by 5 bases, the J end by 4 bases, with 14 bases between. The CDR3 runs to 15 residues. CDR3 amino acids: CASSPGVERTGELFF. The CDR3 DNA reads TGTGCCAGCAGTCCAGGGGTTGAGCGCACCGGGGAGCTGTTTTTT.

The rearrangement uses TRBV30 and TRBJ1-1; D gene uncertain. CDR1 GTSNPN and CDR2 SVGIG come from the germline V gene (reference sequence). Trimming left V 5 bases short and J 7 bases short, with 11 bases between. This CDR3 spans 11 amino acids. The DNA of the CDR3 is TGTGCCTGGGCGGACGGGAGTGAAGCTTTCTTT. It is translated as CAWADGSEAFF.

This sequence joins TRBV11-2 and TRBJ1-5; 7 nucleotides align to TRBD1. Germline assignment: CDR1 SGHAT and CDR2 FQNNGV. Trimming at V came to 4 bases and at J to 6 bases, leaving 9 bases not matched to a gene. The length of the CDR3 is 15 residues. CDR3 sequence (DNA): TGTGCCAGCAGCTCGATACAGGGGCCGGGTCAGCCCCAGCATTTT. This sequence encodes CASSSIQGPGQPQHF.

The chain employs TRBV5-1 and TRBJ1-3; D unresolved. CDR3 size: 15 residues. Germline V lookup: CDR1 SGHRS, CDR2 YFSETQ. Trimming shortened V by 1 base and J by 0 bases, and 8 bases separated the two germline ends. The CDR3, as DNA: TGCGCCAGCAGCTTGCTCGGAGTCTCTGGAAACACCATATATTTT. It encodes CASSLLGVSGNTIYF. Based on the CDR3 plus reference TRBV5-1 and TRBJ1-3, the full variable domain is KAGVTQTPRYLIKTRGQQVTLSCSPISGHRSVSWYQQTPGQGLQFLFEYFSETQRNKGNFPGRFSGRQFSNSRSEMNVSTLELGDSALYLCASSLLGVSGNTIYFGEGSWLTVV.

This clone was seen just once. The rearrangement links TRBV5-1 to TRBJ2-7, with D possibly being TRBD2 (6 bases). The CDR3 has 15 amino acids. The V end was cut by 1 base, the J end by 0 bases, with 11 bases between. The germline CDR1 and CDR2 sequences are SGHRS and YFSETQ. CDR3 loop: CASSLRSGSSYEQYF. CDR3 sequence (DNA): TGCGCCAGCAGCTTGAGGTCCGGGAGCTCCTACGAGCAGTACTTC.

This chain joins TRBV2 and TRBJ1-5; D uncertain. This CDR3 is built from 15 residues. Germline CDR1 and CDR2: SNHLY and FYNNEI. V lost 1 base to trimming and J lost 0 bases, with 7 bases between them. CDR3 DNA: TGTGCCAGCAGTGAAGTCTCCGGTAGCAATCAGCCCCAGCATTTT. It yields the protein CASSEVSGSNQPQHF.

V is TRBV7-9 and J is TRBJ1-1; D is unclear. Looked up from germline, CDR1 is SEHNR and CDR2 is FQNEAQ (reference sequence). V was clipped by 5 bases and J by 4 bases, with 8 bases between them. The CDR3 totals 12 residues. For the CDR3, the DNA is TGTGCCAGCAGCGACTCCCCCACTGAAGCTTTCTTT. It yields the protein CASSDSPTEAFF.

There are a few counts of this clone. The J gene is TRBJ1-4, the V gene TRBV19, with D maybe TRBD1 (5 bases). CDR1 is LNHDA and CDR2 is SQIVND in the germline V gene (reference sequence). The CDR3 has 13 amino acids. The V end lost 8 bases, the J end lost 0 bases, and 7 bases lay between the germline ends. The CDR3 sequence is CASSQATNEKLFF. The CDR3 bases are TGTGCCAGTTCACAGGCAACTAATGAAAAACTGTTTTTT. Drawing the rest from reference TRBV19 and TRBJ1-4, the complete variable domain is DGGITQSPKYLFRKEGQNVTLSCEQNLNHDAMYWYRQDPGQGLRLIYYSQIVNDFQKGDIAEGYSVSREKKESFPLTVTSAQKNPTAFYLCASSQATNEKLFFGSGTQLSVL.

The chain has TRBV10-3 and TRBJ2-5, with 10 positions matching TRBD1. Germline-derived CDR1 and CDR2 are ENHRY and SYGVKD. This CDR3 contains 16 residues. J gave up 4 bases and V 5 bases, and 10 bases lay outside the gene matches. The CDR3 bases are TGTGCCATCAGTCAGGGGGACAGGGGACCAGGAGAGACCCAGTACTTC. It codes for CAISQGDRGPGETQYF.

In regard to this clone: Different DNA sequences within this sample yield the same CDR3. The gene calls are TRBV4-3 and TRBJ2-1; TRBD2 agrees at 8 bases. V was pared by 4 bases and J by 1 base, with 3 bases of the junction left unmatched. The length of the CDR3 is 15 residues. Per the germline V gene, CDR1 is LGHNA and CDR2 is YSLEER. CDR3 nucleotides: TGCGCCAGCAGCCCAAGCGGGGGATCCTACAATGAGCAGTTCTTC. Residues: CASSPSGGSYNEQFF.

CDR3 sequence (DNA): TGTGCCTGTGGGGGGCCCCCTGGACAGGGCTACGAGCAGTACTTC. It encodes CACGGPPGQGYEQYF. The V gene is TRBV30, the J gene TRBJ2-7; 8 bases line up with TRBD1. This CDR3 region has 15 residues. Germline V gene sequence: CDR1 GTSNPN, CDR2 SVGIG (reference sequence). Trimming cost V 6 bases and J 3 bases; bases outside gene matches: 13.

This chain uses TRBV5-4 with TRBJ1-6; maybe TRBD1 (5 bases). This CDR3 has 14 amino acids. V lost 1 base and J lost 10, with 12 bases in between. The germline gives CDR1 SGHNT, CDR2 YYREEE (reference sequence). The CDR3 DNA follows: TGTGCCAGCAGCTTGAGGACAAGGGCATCACCCCTCCACTTT. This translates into CASSLRTRASPLHF. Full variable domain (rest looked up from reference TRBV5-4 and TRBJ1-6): ETGVTQSPTHLIKTRGQQVTLRCSSQSGHNTVSWYQQALGQGPQFIFQYYREEENGRGNFPPRFSGLQFPNYSSELNVNALELDDSALYLCASSLRTRASPLHFGNGTRLTVT.

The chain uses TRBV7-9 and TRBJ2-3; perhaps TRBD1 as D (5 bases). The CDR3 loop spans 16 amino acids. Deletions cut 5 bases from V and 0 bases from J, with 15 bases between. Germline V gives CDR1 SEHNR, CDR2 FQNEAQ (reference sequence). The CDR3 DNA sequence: TGTGCCAGCAGCCCCAGGGTAGCCGGTAGCACAGATACGCAGTATTTT. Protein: CASSPRVAGSTDTQYF.

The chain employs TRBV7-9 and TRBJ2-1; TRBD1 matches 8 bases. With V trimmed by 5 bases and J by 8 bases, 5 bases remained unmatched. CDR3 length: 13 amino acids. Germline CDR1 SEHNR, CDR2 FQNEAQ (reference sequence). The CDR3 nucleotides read TGTGCCAGCAGCCCCAGGGGGCCTTATGAGCAGTTCTTC. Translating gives CASSPRGPYEQFF.

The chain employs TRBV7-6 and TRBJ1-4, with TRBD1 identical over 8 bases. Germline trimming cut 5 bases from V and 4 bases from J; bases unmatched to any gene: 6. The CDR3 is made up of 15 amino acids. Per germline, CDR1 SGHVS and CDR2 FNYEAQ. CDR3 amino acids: CASSQTGGGNEKLFF. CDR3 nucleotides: TGTGCCAGCAGCCAAACAGGGGGTGGTAATGAAAAACTGTTTTTT.

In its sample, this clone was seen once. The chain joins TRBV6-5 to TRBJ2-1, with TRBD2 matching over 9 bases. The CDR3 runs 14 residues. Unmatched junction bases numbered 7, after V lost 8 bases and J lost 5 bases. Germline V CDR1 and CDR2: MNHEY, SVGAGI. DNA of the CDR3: TGTGCCAGCGCACAGCTAGCGGGGCACAATGAGCAGTTCTTC. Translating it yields CASAQLAGHNEQFF.

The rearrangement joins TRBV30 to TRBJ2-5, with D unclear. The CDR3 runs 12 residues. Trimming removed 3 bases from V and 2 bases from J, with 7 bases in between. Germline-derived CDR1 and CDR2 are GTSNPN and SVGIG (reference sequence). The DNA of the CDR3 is TGTGCCTGGAGGACAATTCAAGAGACCCAGTACTTC. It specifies CAWRTIQETQYF.

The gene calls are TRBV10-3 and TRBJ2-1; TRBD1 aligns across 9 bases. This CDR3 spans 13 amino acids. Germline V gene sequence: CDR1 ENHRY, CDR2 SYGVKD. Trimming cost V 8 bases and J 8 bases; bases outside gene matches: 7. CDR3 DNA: TGTGCCATCGCGGGGACAGGGCTCGATGAGCAGTTCTTC. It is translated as CAIAGTGLDEQFF.